A single sample gave rise to the 23 T cell receptor beta chains below, sequenced in a study of response to subunit inactivated influenza vaccine. TCRdb re-called the RT-PCR reads through MiXCR, storing one row per CDR3 protein. This table has some 200,000 distinct CDR3 sequences, around 12% appearing once. This same sample was also taken into another study, of T cells expressing NK-cell markers. That paper adds: Making the TCR beta cDNA relied on 5'RACE template switching with UMIs.

The starting material was CD8+ T cells sorted from PBMCs, obtained less than 13 days after vaccination. These receptors all stem from a man over 45 who received an inactivated influenza vaccine.

V gene TRBV15 combines with J gene TRBJ2-5, with 10 bases lining up with TRBD2. The germline gives CDR1 LNHNV, CDR2 YYDKDF (reference sequence). The CDR3 sequence is 16 residues long. The J segment lost 0 bases and the V segment lost 2 bases, leaving 3 bases of the junction unmatched. The CDR3 here is CATSRPGLADQETQYF. CDR3 nucleotide sequence: TGTGCCACCAGCAGACCTGGACTAGCGGACCAAGAGACCCAGTACTTC.

V gene TRBV2 combines with J gene TRBJ2-1; 10 bases are a match to TRBD1. Unmatched junction bases numbered 4, after V lost 8 bases and J lost 6 bases. The germline gives CDR1 SNHLY, CDR2 FYNNEI. The CDR3 is 13 amino acids. The CDR3, as DNA: TGTGCCAGCTCCGGGACAGGGGCCAATGAGCAGTTCTTC. Translation gives CASSGTGANEQFF.

This clonotype was seen at least ten times. The V and J genes are TRBV5-6 and TRBJ1-1; tentatively, D is TRBD1 (5 bases). Trimming took 6 bases from V and 3 from J, leaving 9 bases between them. Germline values: CDR1 SGHDT, CDR2 YYEEEE. The CDR3 contains 12 residues. The CDR3, as DNA: TGTGCCAGCAAATGGGGGGACACTGAAGCTTTCTTT. It yields the protein CASKWGDTEAFF.

Only a few counts were recorded for this clonotype. J is TRBJ2-7 and V is TRBV30; D is ambiguous. The V end was cut by 3 bases, the J end by 4 bases, with 10 bases between. Germline V gene data show CDR1 as GTSNPN and CDR2 as SVGIG (reference sequence). This CDR3 region has 12 residues. The CDR3 nucleotides are TGTGCCTGGAGCTCCAAACGGTACGAGCAGTACTTC. Protein product: CAWSSKRYEQYF.

This clonotype was detected ten times or more. The chain recombines TRBV27 with TRBJ2-2, with TRBD1 as a possible D gene (5 bases). Germline values: CDR1 MNHEY, CDR2 SMNVEV (reference sequence). The ends were cut back, 4 bases at V and 4 bases at J, with 19 bases in the middle. There are 17 residues in the CDR3. CDR3 coding DNA: TGTGCCAGCAGTTCCATATCCCGAACAGGAGTCACCGGGGAGCTGTTTTTT. It codes for CASSSISRTGVTGELFF.

In its sample, this clonotype was seen many times. V gene TRBV15 combines with J gene TRBJ1-1, with D hard to call. The CDR3 has 15 amino acids. Trimming left V 0 bases short and J 4 bases short, with 12 bases between. Per the germline V gene, CDR1 is LNHNV and CDR2 is YYDKDF (reference sequence). CDR3 coding DNA: TGTGCCACCAGCAGAGATCGGGGTCGGGGCACTGAAGCTTTCTTT. This gives the protein CATSRDRGRGTEAFF.

This clonotype was detected ten times or more. This rearrangement joins TRBV9 to TRBJ2-5; 7 bases map to TRBD1. This CDR3 spans 14 amino acids. Trimming at V came to 3 bases and at J to 5 bases, leaving 7 bases not matched to a gene. Germline CDR1 reads SGDLS; CDR2 reads YYNGEE. CDR3 bases: TGTGCCAGCAGCGGCCAAGGGGGCCGGGAGACCCAGTACTTC. Protein sequence: CASSGQGGRETQYF. The full variable domain, in which reference TRBV9 and TRBJ2-5 provide the parts outside the CDR3, is DSGVTQTPKHLITATGQRVTLRCSPRSGDLSVYWYQQSLDQGLQFLIQYYNGEERAKGNILERFSAQQFPDLHSELNLSSLELGDSALYFCASSGQGGRETQYFGPGTRLLVL.

The chain uses TRBV7-6 and TRBJ1-1, with D perhaps matching TRBD1 (5 bases). The V end was cut by 2 bases, the J end by 1 base, with 11 bases between. The CDR3 extends over 15 amino acids. The V gene's germline CDR1 is SGHVS and CDR2 FNYEAQ. The CDR3 DNA follows: TGTGCCAGCAGCTTACCGGGACCGGCGAACACTGAAGCTTTCTTT. Its translation is CASSLPGPANTEAFF.

This clonotype was picked up many times. This chain links TRBV12-3 or TRBV12-4 with TRBJ2-2; 8 nucleotides align to TRBD1. Trimming cost V 7 bases and J 4 bases; bases outside gene matches: 11. This CDR3 region has 16 residues. CDR3 sequence: CASTLWGTGRTGELFF. CDR3 in DNA: TGTGCCAGCACCCTATGGGGGACAGGACGCACCGGGGAGCTGTTTTTT.

The rearrangement joins TRBV27 to TRBJ2-5; possibly TRBD2 for D (5 bases). CDR1 is MNHEY, CDR2 SMNVEV, per germline (reference sequence). The length of the CDR3 is 14 residues. V lost 4 bases to trimming and J lost 5 bases, with 14 bases between them. CDR3 coding DNA: TGTGCCAGCAGTTCCTGGATGGAGGCCGAGACCCAGTACTTC. It codes for CASSSWMEAETQYF.

The chain employs TRBV5-5 and TRBJ2-2, with 10 bases lining up with TRBD1. Germline V gives CDR1 SGHKS, CDR2 YYEKEE (reference sequence). V gave up 4 bases and J gave up 5 bases; unmatched junction bases: 8. The CDR3 length is 16 residues. The chain's CDR3 is CASSGRDRGWTGELFF. CDR3 nucleotide sequence: TGTGCCAGCAGCGGCCGGGACAGGGGATGGACCGGGGAGCTGTTTTTT.

The sample holds a few counts of this clonotype. The chain links TRBV10-3 to TRBJ1-1, with a possible D match to TRBD1 (5 bases). Germline CDR1 ENHRY, CDR2 SYGVKD. Between the trimmed V and J ends, which lost 6 bases and 3 bases, there was a span of 20 bases. This CDR3 spans 16 amino acids. CDR3 sequence (DNA): TGTGCCATCAGAGTCTCGCTAGAGAACAGGTACACTGAAGCTTTCTTT. Translating it yields CAIRVSLENRYTEAFF.

The chain recombines TRBV28 with TRBJ2-1, with D perhaps TRBD1 (5 bases). The CDR3 consists of 15 residues. In germline, CDR1 is MDHEN, CDR2 SYDVKM. V was pared by 3 bases and J by 9 bases, with 18 bases between. CDR3 region: CASSLWGSRIGEQFF. CDR3 DNA: TGTGCCAGCAGTTTGTGGGGCAGCCGAATTGGTGAGCAGTTCTTC.

The V and J genes are TRBV10-2 and TRBJ2-1; D is undetermined. There are 13 residues in the CDR3. V dropped 6 bases and J dropped 0 bases, with 6 bases sitting between them. CDR1 and CDR2 (germline): WSHSY, SAAADI. The CDR3 is CASRTSSYNEQFF. In DNA, the CDR3 is TGCGCCAGCAGGACCAGCTCCTACAATGAGCAGTTCTTC.

Notes on this clonotype: One end of the junction varies from germline; a read error may be responsible. The rearrangement links TRBV28 to TRBJ1-1; 8 bases map to TRBD1. CDR1 and CDR2 (germline): MDHEN, SYDVKM. This CDR3 is 13 amino acids long. The DNA for the CDR3 is TGTGCCAGCGGACAGGGTGGGGCCACTGAAGCTTCCTTT. Its protein is CASGQGGATEASF.

The chain links TRBV5-1 to TRBJ2-5; D perhaps matches TRBD2 (5 bases). CDR1 is SGHRS and CDR2 is YFSETQ in the germline V gene. V lost 0 bases, J lost 3 bases, and 12 bases lay in between. The CDR3 totals 15 residues. CDR3 residues: CASSLVRAAEETQYF. CDR3 nucleotides: TGCGCCAGCAGCTTGGTACGAGCGGCCGAAGAGACCCAGTACTTC.

This clonotype was recorded at least ten times. The V gene is TRBV9, the J gene TRBJ2-3; possibly TRBD1 or TRBD2 for D (5 bases each). The V end was cut by 3 bases, the J end by 2 bases, with 13 bases between. CDR1 SGDLS and CDR2 YYNGEE come from the germline V gene. This CDR3 region has 15 residues. CDR3 DNA: TGTGCCAGCAGCGAGGGTGGGGGAACCACAGATACGCAGTATTTT. It is translated as CASSEGGGTTDTQYF.

This clonotype has more than one count but fewer than ten. The chain carries TRBV7-9 and TRBJ2-1, with no clear D. The V gene lost 0 bases and the J gene lost 4 bases, with 4 bases spanning the gap. This CDR3 has 13 residues. CDR1 and CDR2 (germline): SEHNR, FQNEAQ (reference sequence). The CDR3 protein is CASSLAPYNEQFF. The CDR3 DNA reads TGTGCCAGCAGCTTAGCTCCGTACAATGAGCAGTTCTTC.

The chain employs TRBV25-1 and TRBJ2-5; 8 nucleotides line up with TRBD1. The V segment lost 2 bases and the J segment 2 bases; nucleotides outside the gene matches: 4. Germline values: CDR1 MGHDK, CDR2 SYGVNS. The CDR3 extends over 15 amino acids. This CDR3 reads CASSEAWTGQETQYF. The CDR3 nucleotides are TGTGCCAGCAGTGAAGCCTGGACAGGGCAAGAGACCCAGTACTTC.

This clonotype was counted a few times. The rearrangement uses TRBV4-3 and TRBJ2-1; no firm D call. The V gene's germline CDR1 is LGHNA and CDR2 YSLEER. V was cut by 0 bases and J by 4 bases, with 10 bases left in between. The CDR3 has 15 residues. The CDR3 DNA reads as TGCGCCAGCAGCCAAGATGAAGGCGGATACAATGAGCAGTTCTTC. It codes for CASSQDEGGYNEQFF.

This clonotype was recorded a few times. The CDR3 DNA follows: TGCGCCAGCAGCTTGTCTATCGGGAGTGGAAATGAGCAGTTCTTC. Amino acids: CASSLSIGSGNEQFF. The gene calls are TRBV5-1 and TRBJ2-1, with a tentative D call TRBD2 (6 bases). Germline CDR1 and CDR2: SGHRS and YFSETQ. Trimming cost V 1 base and J 7 bases, with 15 bases left between them. The CDR3 has 15 amino acids.

The chain joins TRBV6-2 or TRBV6-3 to TRBJ2-7; a possible D gene is TRBD1 (6 bases). There are 13 residues in the CDR3. V lost 6 bases to trimming and J lost 5 bases, with 14 bases between them. Germline V gene data show CDR1 as MNHEY and CDR2 as SVGEGT. CDR3: CASSYDRIDEQYF. For the CDR3, the DNA is TGTGCCAGCAGCTATGACAGGATCGACGAGCAGTACTTC.

The V gene is TRBV6-5, the J gene TRBJ2-1; D is ambiguous. The CDR3 runs to 13 residues. Germline CDR1 MNHEY, CDR2 SVGAGI. Trimming pared 2 bases from V and 9 bases from J, leaving 11 bases between. CDR3 amino acids: CASSYRSDGEQFF. CDR3 DNA sequence: TGTGCCAGCAGTTACAGGTCGGATGGTGAGCAGTTCTTC.